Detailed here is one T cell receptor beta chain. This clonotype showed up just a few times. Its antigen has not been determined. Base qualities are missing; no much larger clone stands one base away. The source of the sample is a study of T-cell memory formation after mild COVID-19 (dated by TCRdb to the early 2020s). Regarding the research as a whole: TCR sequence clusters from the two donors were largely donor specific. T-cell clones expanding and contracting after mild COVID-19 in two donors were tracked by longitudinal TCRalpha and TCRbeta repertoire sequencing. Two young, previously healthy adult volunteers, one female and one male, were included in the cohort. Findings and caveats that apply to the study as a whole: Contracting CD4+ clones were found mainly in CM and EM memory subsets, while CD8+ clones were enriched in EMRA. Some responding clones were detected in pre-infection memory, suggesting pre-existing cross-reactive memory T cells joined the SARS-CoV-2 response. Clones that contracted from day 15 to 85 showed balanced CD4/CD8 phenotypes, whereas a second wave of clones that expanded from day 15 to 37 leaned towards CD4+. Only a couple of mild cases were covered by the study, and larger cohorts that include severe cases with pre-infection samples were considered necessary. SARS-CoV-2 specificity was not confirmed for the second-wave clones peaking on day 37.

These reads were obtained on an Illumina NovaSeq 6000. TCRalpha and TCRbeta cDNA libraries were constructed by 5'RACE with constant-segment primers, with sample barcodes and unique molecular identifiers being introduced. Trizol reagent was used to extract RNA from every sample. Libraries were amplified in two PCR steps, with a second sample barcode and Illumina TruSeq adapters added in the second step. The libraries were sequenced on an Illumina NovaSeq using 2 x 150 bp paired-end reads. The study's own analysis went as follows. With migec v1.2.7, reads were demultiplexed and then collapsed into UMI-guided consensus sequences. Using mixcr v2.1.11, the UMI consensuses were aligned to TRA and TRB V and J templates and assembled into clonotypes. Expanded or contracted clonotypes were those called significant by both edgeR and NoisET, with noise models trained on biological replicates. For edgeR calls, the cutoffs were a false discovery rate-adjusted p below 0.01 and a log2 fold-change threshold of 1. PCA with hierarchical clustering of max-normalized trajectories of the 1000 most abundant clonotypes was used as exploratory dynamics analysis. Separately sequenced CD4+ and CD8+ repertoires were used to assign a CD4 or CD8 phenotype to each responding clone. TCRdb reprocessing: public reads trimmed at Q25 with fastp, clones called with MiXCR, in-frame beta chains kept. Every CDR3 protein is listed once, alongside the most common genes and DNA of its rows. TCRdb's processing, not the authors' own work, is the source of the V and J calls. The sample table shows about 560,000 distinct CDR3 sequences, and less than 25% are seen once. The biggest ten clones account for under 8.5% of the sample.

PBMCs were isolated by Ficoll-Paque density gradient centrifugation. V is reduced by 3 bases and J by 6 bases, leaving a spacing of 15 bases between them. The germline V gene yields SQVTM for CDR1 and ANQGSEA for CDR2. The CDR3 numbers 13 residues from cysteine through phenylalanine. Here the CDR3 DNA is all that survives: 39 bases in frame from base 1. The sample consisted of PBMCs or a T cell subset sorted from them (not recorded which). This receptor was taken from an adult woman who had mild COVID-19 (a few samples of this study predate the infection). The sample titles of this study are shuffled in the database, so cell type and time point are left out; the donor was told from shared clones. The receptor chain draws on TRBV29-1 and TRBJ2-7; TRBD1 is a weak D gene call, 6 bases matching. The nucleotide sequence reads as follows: TGCAGCGTTGACACGGTGGCAGGGGTCGAGCAGTACTTC. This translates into CSVDTVAGVEQYF.